The rows below give T cell receptor beta chains drawn from one sample of a study of blood T cell repertoires in COVID-19. The table came from immunoSEQ multiplex PCR; TCRdb's copy has only in-frame clones and leaves some out. The table lists 250,000 to 350,000 clones, 90% of them singletons. Sequenced sample: peripheral blood. The receptor source for this set is a woman in her forties or fifties with COVID-19, enrolled during active disease. The CDR3 runs from the conserved cysteine through the conserved F or W. D genes are given only for firm matches. Size is omitted from some rows. Given values are once, few, many or a class for expanded clones.

v_call,clone_size,d_call,j_call,cdr3_aa,cdr3_nt
TRBV5-4,NA,NA,TRBJ2-5,CASSTESQETQYF,TGTGCCAGCAGCACAGAGTCACAAGAGACCCAGTACTTC
TRBV14,NA,NA,TRBJ2-1,CASSQGSFPGPQRNNEQFF,TGTGCCAGCAGCCAAGGGTCGTTCCCTGGGCCCCAACGGAACAATGAGCAGTTCTTC
TRBV14,NA,TRBD2,TRBJ2-7,CASSQGGPAGRRSYEQYF,TGTGCCAGCAGCCAAGGGGGCCCAGCGGGAAGACGGTCCTACGAGCAGTACTTC
TRBV5-1,NA,NA,TRBJ2-5,CASSLAVVGGETQYF,TGCGCCAGCAGCTTGGCCGTGGTCGGGGGAGAGACCCAGTACTTC
TRBV15,once,TRBD1,TRBJ1-2,CATSPGGAGGYTF,TGTGCCACCAGCCCAGGGGGTGCTGGTGGCTACACCTTC
TRBV19,NA,NA,TRBJ1-2,CASRAGPASNYGYTF,TGTGCCAGTAGGGCAGGGCCCGCTTCCAACTATGGCTACACCTTC
TRBV19,NA,TRBD1,TRBJ1-2,CASSLDRGLYGYTF,TGTGCCAGTAGTCTCGACAGGGGATTGTATGGCTACACCTTC
TRBV28,once,NA,TRBJ2-7,CASSSTREQYF,TGTGCCAGCAGTTCCACTCGGGAGCAGTACTTC
TRBV14,NA,NA,TRBJ2-5,CASSQEPVETQYF,TGTGCCAGCAGCCAAGAGCCAGTAGAGACCCAGTACTTC
TRBV27,NA,NA,TRBJ1-4,CASSLVLGANEKLFF,TGTGCCAGCAGTTTAGTTCTGGGCGCTAATGAAAAACTGTTTTTT
TRBV7-9,NA,NA,TRBJ2-5,CASSLASVPQETQYF,TGTGCCAGCAGCTTAGCTTCGGTGCCTCAAGAGACCCAGTACTTC
TRBV3-1/TRBV3-2,NA,NA,TRBJ2-1,CASSDRTALEGFF,TGTGCCAGCAGCGACAGGACAGCCCTAGAAGGGTTCTTC
TRBV10-3,NA,TRBD1,TRBJ2-3,CAISPRGSSTDTQYF,TGTGCCATCAGTCCCAGGGGGTCTAGCACAGATACGCAGTATTTT
TRBV2,few,TRBD2,TRBJ2-7,CASSEEGGLAYEQYF,TGTGCCAGCAGTGAAGAAGGGGGACTAGCATACGAGCAGTACTTC
TRBV6-2/TRBV6-3,NA,NA,TRBJ2-1,CASSYSDYEQFF,TGTGCCAGCAGTTACTCCGACTATGAGCAGTTCTTC
TRBV19,NA,NA,TRBJ2-1,CASSIFLEGHNEQFF,TGTGCCAGTAGTATTTTTCTTGAGGGTCACAATGAGCAGTTCTTC
TRBV3-1/TRBV3-2,NA,NA,TRBJ1-1,CASSQGVGGTEAFF,TGTGCCAGCAGCCAAGGGGTAGGCGGCACTGAAGCTTTCTTT
TRBV7-9,few,NA,TRBJ1-2,CASSPWVGSNYGYTF,TGTGCCAGCAGCCCATGGGTGGGCAGCAACTATGGCTACACCTTC
TRBV29-1,NA,NA,TRBJ2-3,CSGGVRADTQYF,TGCAGCGGGGGCGTCCGTGCGGATACGCAGTATTTT
TRBV11-3,NA,NA,TRBJ2-2,CASSGEWATGELFF,TGTGCCAGCAGTGGGGAGTGGGCCACCGGGGAGCTGTTTTTT
TRBV27,NA,NA,TRBJ2-3,CASSPSTLLSTDTQYF,TGTGCCAGCAGTCCAAGTACTTTACTCAGCACAGATACGCAGTATTTT
TRBV27,NA,NA,TRBJ1-4,CASRWIDSDEKLFF,TGTGCCAGCCGCTGGATTGACTCTGATGAAAAACTGTTTTTT
TRBV24-1,NA,TRBD2,TRBJ2-1,CATSERPLSGRSYNEQFF,TGTGCCACCAGTGAACGACCCCTTAGCGGGAGATCCTACAATGAGCAGTTCTTC
TRBV19,NA,NA,TRBJ1-2,CASSWKRDGGKGYTF,TGTGCCAGTAGCTGGAAGAGGGACGGGGGAAAAGGCTACACCTTC
TRBV12-3/TRBV12-4,few,NA,TRBJ2-2,CASSLGGTGELFF,TGTGCCAGCAGTTTAGGAGGGACCGGGGAGCTGTTTTTT
TRBV11-1,NA,NA,TRBJ1-1,CASSLDRGPNTEAFF,TGTGCCAGCAGCTTAGATCGCGGTCCGAACACTGAAGCTTTCTTT
TRBV7-2,NA,NA,TRBJ1-2,CASSLKATALF,TGTGCCAGCAGCTTAAAGGCGACAGCTCTCTTC
TRBV18,NA,NA,TRBJ1-1,CASSRNREMSTEAFF,TGTGCCAGCTCACGGAACAGGGAAATGTCCACTGAAGCTTTCTTT
TRBV10-3,NA,TRBD2,TRBJ2-1,CAIGLASYNEQFF,TGTGCCATCGGACTAGCGAGCTACAATGAGCAGTTCTTC
TRBV7-3,once,TRBD2,TRBJ2-5,CASSPRAGIQETQYF,TGTGCCAGCAGCCCCCGAGCGGGGATCCAAGAGACCCAGTACTTC
TRBV7-2,NA,TRBD2,TRBJ2-1,CASSILAGTSYNEQFF,TGTGCCAGCAGCATACTAGCGGGTACATCCTACAATGAGCAGTTCTTC
TRBV6-5,NA,NA,TRBJ2-7,CASTDRRGPYEQYF,TGTGCCAGCACCGACCGTAGAGGTCCCTACGAGCAGTACTTC
TRBV5-1,NA,NA,TRBJ1-2,CASSSMDVTGTGYTF,TGCGCCAGCAGCTCTATGGATGTAACAGGCACTGGCTACACCTTC
TRBV6-6,NA,NA,TRBJ2-2,CASSYSGTPNTGELFF,TGTGCCAGCAGTTACTCCGGGACACCGAACACCGGGGAGCTGTTTTTT
TRBV30,NA,TRBD1,TRBJ1-1,CARKRQGIGVPVDEAFF,TGTGCCCGGAAACGACAGGGCATCGGAGTCCCCGTTGATGAAGCTTTCTTT
TRBV6-5,NA,TRBD1,TRBJ2-3,CASSPDRAATQYF,TGTGCCAGCAGTCCCGACAGGGCCGCTACGCAGTATTTT
TRBV6-5,once,NA,TRBJ1-1,CASSYRMGGPPEAFF,TGTGCCAGCAGTTACCGCATGGGGGGGCCCCCTGAAGCTTTCTTT
TRBV6-5,NA,NA,TRBJ1-2,CASNSQGSDGYTF,TGTGCCAGCAATTCACAGGGCTCGGATGGCTACACCTTC
TRBV19,NA,NA,TRBJ1-4,CASTPFGVRDEKLFF,TGTGCCAGTACCCCCTTCGGGGTTCGGGATGAAAAACTGTTTTTT
TRBV25-1,NA,TRBD1,TRBJ2-7,CASSDPGTVSYEQYF,TGTGCCAGCAGTGACCCCGGGACAGTCTCCTACGAGCAGTACTTC
TRBV7-9,NA,TRBD2,TRBJ2-1,CASSLFQRDYNEQFF,TGTGCCAGCAGCTTATTCCAGCGGGACTACAATGAGCAGTTCTTC
TRBV6-5,few,NA,TRBJ2-2,CASRRDNSLTGELFF,TGTGCCAGCAGACGGGACAACTCTCTCACCGGGGAGCTGTTTTTT
TRBV7-3,NA,NA,TRBJ1-1,CASSLYPAGQGRMNTEAFF,TGTGCCAGCAGCTTATATCCCGCCGGGCAGGGGCGAATGAACACTGAAGCTTTCTTT
TRBV18,once,TRBD2,TRBJ2-3,CASSTSGSTDTQYF,TGTGCCAGCTCAACTAGCGGGAGCACAGATACGCAGTATTTT
TRBV19,few,NA,TRBJ1-4,CASSSRSTNEKLFF,TGTGCCAGTAGTAGCAGGTCAACTAATGAAAAACTGTTTTTT
TRBV2,NA,NA,TRBJ2-5,CASRYRQVAQYF,TGTGCCAGCAGGTACCGACAGGTAGCCCAGTACTTC
TRBV7-9,NA,NA,TRBJ2-1,CASSLGTAQSSYNEQFF,TGTGCCAGCAGCTTAGGGACTGCCCAGAGCTCCTACAATGAGCAGTTCTTC
TRBV7-9,NA,TRBD2,TRBJ2-7,CASSLGTSGRSYEQYF,TGTGCCAGCAGCTTAGGGACTAGCGGGAGATCGTACGAGCAGTACTTC
TRBV5-1,NA,NA,TRBJ2-3,CASRIPRSDLTDTQYF,TGCGCCAGCAGAATACCGAGGTCAGACCTCACAGATACGCAGTATTTT
TRBV5-1,NA,TRBD1,TRBJ1-1,CASSLDLRDSHWAFF,TGCGCCAGCAGCTTGGACCTCCGGGACAGCCATTGGGCTTTCTTT
TRBV30,NA,TRBD1,TRBJ1-4,CAWSAGTASREKLFF,TGTGCCTGGAGTGCAGGGACAGCCTCTAGGGAAAAACTGTTTTTT
TRBV5-1,NA,NA,TRBJ1-5,CASSLGTDNQPQHF,TGCGCCAGCAGCTTGGGGACAGACAATCAGCCCCAGCATTTT
TRBV12-5,NA,TRBD1,TRBJ2-7,CASGFGQGYEQYF,TGTGCTAGTGGTTTCGGACAGGGATACGAGCAGTACTTC
TRBV27,NA,TRBD1,TRBJ2-7,CASTPGNRGPTPNYEQYF,TGTGCCAGCACCCCCGGTAACAGGGGGCCAACCCCGAACTACGAGCAGTACTTC
TRBV6-5,NA,NA,TRBJ2-7,CASGSGPLYEQYF,TGTGCCAGCGGGTCAGGGCCCCTCTACGAGCAGTACTTC
TRBV4-1,few,TRBD2,TRBJ2-1,CASSRGTSVNNEQFF,TGCGCCAGCAGCCGTGGGACTAGCGTTAACAATGAGCAGTTCTTC
TRBV5-4,NA,TRBD1,TRBJ1-1,CASSPAQGDAEAFF,TGTGCCAGCAGCCCGGCGCAGGGGGACGCTGAAGCTTTCTTT